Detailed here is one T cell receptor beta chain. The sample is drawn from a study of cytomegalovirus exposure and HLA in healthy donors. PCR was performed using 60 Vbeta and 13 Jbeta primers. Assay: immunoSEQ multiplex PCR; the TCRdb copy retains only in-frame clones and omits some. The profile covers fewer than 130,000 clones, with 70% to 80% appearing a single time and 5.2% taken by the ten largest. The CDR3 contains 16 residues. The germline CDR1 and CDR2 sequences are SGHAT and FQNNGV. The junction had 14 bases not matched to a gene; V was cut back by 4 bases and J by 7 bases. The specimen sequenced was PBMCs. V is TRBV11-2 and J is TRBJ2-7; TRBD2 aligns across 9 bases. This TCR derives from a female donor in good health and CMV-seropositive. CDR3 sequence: CASSSWAGGPGREQYF. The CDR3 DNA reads TGTGCCAGCAGCTCTTGGGCGGGGGGGCCCGGGAGGGAGCAGTACTTC.